This T cell receptor (beta chain) emerged from a study of cytomegalovirus exposure and HLA in healthy donors. Vbeta (60) and Jbeta (13) primers were used in the PCR. Data came from immunoSEQ multiplex PCR; TCRdb stores just in-frame clones and leaves some out. The data show 150,000 or so clones, approximately 82% seen once. General observations from the study: Across donors, presence/absence analyses took sequencing depth to be roughly uniform.

The CDR3 loop spans 14 amino acids. With V trimmed by 6 bases and J by 1 base, 4 bases remained unmatched. In germline, CDR1 is MDHEN, CDR2 SYDVKM. For this clone: Antigen: not known. At the DNA level, this CDR3 is encoded by other sequences in the same sample as well.

This sequence was found in a man under 40 in good health and CMV-seropositive. V is TRBV28 and J is TRBJ1-1, with 8 bases that match TRBD1. Sequencing was performed on PBMCs. CDR3 sequence (DNA): TGTGCCAGCAGCCCCGGACAGGGGAACACTGAAGCTTTCTTT. It encodes CASSPGQGNTEAFF.